The 20 T cell receptor beta chains given below trace back to one sample, sequenced in a study of PD-1 blockade in mismatch repair-deficient tumors. This table comes from immunoSEQ multiplex PCR, and its TCRdb copy is limited to in-frame clones, with some not included. Among about 100,000 clones listed, under 90% were seen once. Source: peripheral blood, taken 35 to 37 weeks after starting pembrolizumab. The receptors were sampled from an adult with mismatch repair-deficient cancer.

This sequence joins TRBV7-6 and TRBJ2-5, with D possibly matching TRBD2 (6 bases). This CDR3 is built from 15 residues. Germline loops: CDR1 SGHVS, CDR2 FNYEAQ. Trimming stripped 3 bases from V and 3 bases from J, with 14 bases between. CDR3 region: CASSFPWASEETQYF. Here the CDR3 DNA reads TGTGCCAGCAGCTTTCCTTGGGCTAGCGAAGAGACCCAGTACTTC.

This chain joins TRBV6-6 and TRBJ2-1; 10 nucleotides match TRBD1. J lost 7 bases, V lost 4 bases, and 7 bases had no gene match. Germline-derived CDR1 and CDR2 are MNHNY and SVGAGI (reference sequence). The CDR3 totals 15 residues. CDR3 amino acids: CASSSRRQGANEQFF. CDR3 nucleotides: TGTGCCAGCAGTTCCAGAAGACAGGGGGCAAATGAGCAGTTCTTC.

The chain uses TRBV25-1 and TRBJ2-3, with 12 bases matching TRBD2. V gave up 4 bases and J gave up 2 bases; unmatched junction bases: 4. Germline CDR1 MGHDK, CDR2 SYGVNS. The CDR3 contains 16 residues. The CDR3 region is CASSGGLAGLTDTQYF. CDR3 nucleotides: TGTGCCAGCAGTGGGGGACTAGCGGGCCTCACAGATACGCAGTATTTT.

V gene TRBV6-6 combines with J gene TRBJ1-4; D is possibly TRBD1 (5 bases). Germline V gene data show CDR1 as MNHNY and CDR2 as SVGAGI (reference sequence). V was trimmed by 10 bases and J by 8 bases, leaving 17 bases between them. The CDR3 is 13 residues long. The DNA for the CDR3 is TGTGCCATGCAGAGAGGGACGAGGGAAAAACTGTTTTTT. This codes for CAMQRGTREKLFF.

The chain couples TRBV10-3 to TRBJ2-1; 14 bases fit TRBD2. The germline V gene has CDR1 ENHRY and CDR2 SYGVKD. This CDR3 contains 17 residues. The junction had 9 bases not matched to a gene; V was cut back by 2 bases and J by 9 bases. CDR3 sequence (DNA): TGTGCCATCAGTGAGCCCGCGGGACTAGCGGGAGAAGGTGAGCAGTTCTTC. It encodes CAISEPAGLAGEGEQFF.

This chain uses TRBV6-6 with TRBJ2-5, with TRBD1 matching over 9 bases. Germline V gene lookup returns CDR1 MNHNY and CDR2 SVGAGI (reference sequence). The V segment lost 7 bases and the J segment 7 bases; nucleotides outside the gene matches: 10. There are 14 residues in the CDR3. In DNA form, the CDR3 reads TGTGCCAGCACCCCACCGGGACAGGGTTCGACCCAGTACTTC. It yields the protein CASTPPGQGSTQYF.

This rearrangement joins TRBV5-1 to TRBJ2-6; TRBD1 matches at 9 bases. V dropped 4 bases and J dropped 0; count of bases not matched to a gene: 11. The CDR3 extends over 19 amino acids. CDR1 and CDR2 (germline): SGHRS, YFSETQ. In nucleotides, the CDR3 is TGCGCCAGCAGCATTACCGGGACAGGGTTAGACTCTGGGGCCAACGTCCTGACTTTC. As protein: CASSITGTGLDSGANVLTF.

This sequence joins TRBV5-6 and TRBJ2-1; 13 positions agree with TRBD2. This CDR3 has 15 residues. Looked up from germline, CDR1 is SGHDT and CDR2 is YYEEEE. J gave up 6 bases and V 4 bases, and 4 bases lay outside the gene matches. In DNA form, the CDR3 reads TGTGCCAGCAGCGAAGGACTAGCGGGAGTCAATGAGCAGTTCTTC. It is translated as CASSEGLAGVNEQFF.

The rearrangement uses TRBV10-2 and TRBJ2-2; tentatively, D is TRBD2 (5 bases). This CDR3 is 16 amino acids long. CDR1 and CDR2 from the germline V gene are WSHSY and SAAADI. Trimming cost V 6 bases and J 0 bases, with 14 bases left between them. Here the CDR3 DNA reads TGCGCCAGCAGAGAGGGTGAACGGTCGAACACCGGGGAGCTGTTTTTT. It yields the protein CASREGERSNTGELFF.

A single count supports this clone. The chain uses TRBV4-3 and TRBJ2-1; 11 nucleotides agree with TRBD2. CDR3 length: 16 amino acids. The V and J ends lost 1 base and 3 bases, in that order; junction bases with no gene match: 2. Germline V gene sequence: CDR1 LGHNA, CDR2 YSLEER. Here the CDR3 reads CASSQGTSGRYNEQFF. The CDR3 region has the DNA TGCGCCAGCAGCCAAGGGACTAGCGGGCGCTACAATGAGCAGTTCTTC.

This chain links TRBV5-1 with TRBJ2-2; TRBD2 agrees at 9 bases. The CDR3 covers 14 residues. Trimming cost V 7 bases and J 6 bases; bases outside gene matches: 7. CDR1 SGHRS and CDR2 YFSETQ come from the germline V gene. In DNA, the CDR3 is TGCGCCAGCTTGGCGGGAGGGCCGGCCGGGGAGCTGTTTTTT. Translation gives CASLAGGPAGELFF.

This chain uses TRBV5-1 with TRBJ2-1; the match to TRBD2 covers 11 bases. With 2 bases clipped from V and 5 bases from J, the junction kept 3 bases outside the gene matches. Germline V gene sequence: CDR1 SGHRS, CDR2 YFSETQ. The CDR3 extends over 15 amino acids. CDR3 in amino acids: CASSLLAGANNEQFF. The CDR3 DNA reads TGCGCCAGCAGCTTACTAGCGGGGGCGAACAATGAGCAGTTCTTC.

CDR3 region: CASSYGLAGVHNEQFF. CDR3 nucleotide sequence: TGTGCCAGCAGTTACGGACTAGCGGGAGTACACAATGAGCAGTTCTTC. The genes are TRBV2 and TRBJ2-1, with 13 bases aligning to TRBD2. Germline lookup yields CDR1 SNHLY and CDR2 FYNNEI. With V trimmed by 5 bases and J by 5 bases, 6 bases remained unmatched. The CDR3 is 16 amino acids.

The chain is built from TRBV7-2 and TRBJ2-7, with a weak D call TRBD1 (5 bases). Trimming pared 2 bases from V and 2 bases from J, leaving 13 bases between. CDR1 is SGHTA and CDR2 is FQGNSA in the germline V gene. The CDR3 contains 15 residues. The CDR3 loop reads CASSLYAGQAYEQYF. The CDR3 DNA is TGTGCCAGCAGCTTATATGCAGGGCAAGCCTACGAGCAGTACTTC.

The sample holds many counts of this clone. This chain uses TRBV5-8 with TRBJ1-2, with 8 bases lining up with TRBD1. Losses at the gene ends were 5 bases for V and 4 bases for J; bases not matched to a gene: 7. CDR3 length: 14 amino acids. Germline values: CDR1 SGHTS, CDR2 YDEGEE. The CDR3 DNA is TGTGCCAGCAGTTTTCAGGGGGCCTTCTATGGCTACACCTTC. As protein: CASSFQGAFYGYTF. Complete variable domain (other parts from reference TRBV5-8 and TRBJ1-2): EAGVTQSPTHLIKTRGQQATLRCSPISGHTSVYWYQQALGLGLQFLLWYDEGEERNRGNFPPRFSGRQFPNYSSELNVNALELEDSALYLCASSFQGAFYGYTFGSGTRLTVV.

The chain has TRBV5-1 and TRBJ2-5, with TRBD2 matching over 7 bases. Germline CDR1 and CDR2: SGHRS and YFSETQ. The CDR3 is made up of 14 amino acids. Trimming at V came to 4 bases and at J to 5 bases, leaving 8 bases not matched to a gene. The CDR3 coding sequence is TGCGCCAGCAGCGGCGGGGGAGACGGGGAGACCCAGTACTTC. It translates to CASSGGGDGETQYF.

J is TRBJ2-1 and V is TRBV19, with a tentative D call TRBD1 (6 bases). Trimming pared 6 bases from V and 7 bases from J, leaving 16 bases between. Germline assignment: CDR1 LNHDA and CDR2 SQIVND (reference sequence). The CDR3 consists of 14 residues. As DNA, the CDR3 is TGTGCCAGTAGCGCAGGGGCCCGGGGTAATGAGCAGTTCTTC. Amino acid sequence: CASSAGARGNEQFF.

V gene TRBV14 combines with J gene TRBJ2-1, with 10 bases that match TRBD2. Germline trimming cut 4 bases from V and 6 bases from J; bases unmatched to any gene: 6. Germline-derived CDR1 and CDR2 are SGHDN and FVKESK. CDR3 length: 15 amino acids. The CDR3 spells CASSLGTSAFNEQFF. CDR3 DNA sequence: TGTGCCAGCAGCCTCGGGACTAGCGCCTTCAATGAGCAGTTCTTC.

The chain links TRBV5-4 to TRBJ1-2; 8 bases are shared with TRBD1. Unmatched junction bases numbered 13, after V lost 4 bases and J lost 8 bases. Germline CDR1 reads SGHNT; CDR2 reads YYREEE (reference sequence). CDR3 length: 15 amino acids. The CDR3 reads CASSEEQGGPWGYTF. CDR3 nucleotides: TGTGCCAGCAGCGAGGAACAGGGGGGTCCATGGGGCTACACCTTC.

This clone has a handful of counts. The V and J genes are TRBV14 and TRBJ2-5; D remains ambiguous. The germline V gene has CDR1 SGHDN and CDR2 FVKESK. V gave up 1 base and J gave up 7 bases, with 4 bases separating them. The CDR3 spans 11 residues. CDR3 DNA sequence: TGTGCCAGCAGCCAAGGAGTGACCCAGTACTTC. Translation: CASSQGVTQYF.